This T cell receptor (beta chain) originates from a study of blood T cell repertoires in COVID-19. As for the study in general: T cells, B-cell-depleted T cells, or PBMCs supplied cDNA or gDNA.

The V end lost 5 bases, the J end lost 9 bases, and 8 bases lay between the germline ends. Germline V gene sequence: CDR1 MDHEN, CDR2 SYDVKM. The CDR3 has 11 amino acids. Authors' processing steps: Reference gene primers were amplified, and this amplification served to estimate nucleated cell counts. Produced via immunoSEQ multiplex PCR; TCRdb's table is partial and in-frame only. D and trimming were read from the DNA, whereas the V and J calls and clone size are those reported in that table. This sample has about 490,000 clones, with 80% to 90% found just once. The chain joins TRBV28 to TRBJ1-5; D is unresolved. The sample taken for sequencing was peripheral blood. The clonotype was recovered from a human donor in a cohort sampled during active COVID-19. The CDR3 DNA reads as TGTGCCAGCAGTGCGGGGAGGCCCCAGCATTTT. This codes for CASSAGRPQHF.